One and the same sample provided the 17 T cell receptor beta chains below, sequenced in a study of shared clonotypes between healthy human individuals (dated by TCRdb to the early 2020s). The method behind the library was the immunoSEQ multiplex PCR assay. TCRdb carries this immuneACCESS record with in-frame sequences only. Its versions omit some clonotypes, under half of them owing to an unresolved V gene in the studies checked, with the rest unexplained. Here the sample has under 550,000 clones; about 96% occur a single time. In total, the top ten clones hold 0.055% to 0.075% of the sample. Sequenced material: naive CD4+ T cells sorted from blood. Interpreted using the paper, the cell subset or site label stands for: CD45RA+ positively selected. The receptors were sampled from a woman in her 30s in good health.

The V call is TRBV28, the J call TRBJ2-3; D gene uncertain. The CDR3 covers 10 residues. Trimming cost V 10 bases and J 5 bases, with 7 bases left between them. The germline CDR1 and CDR2 sequences are MDHEN and SYDVKM. The CDR3 spells CATTGDTQYF. The CDR3 DNA is TGTGCCACCACCGGAGATACGCAGTATTTT.

The genes are TRBV7-9 and TRBJ2-3; 11 bases fit TRBD1. The CDR3 sequence is 16 residues long. Germline values: CDR1 SEHNR, CDR2 FQNEAQ (reference sequence). V gave up 5 bases and J gave up 2 bases; unmatched junction bases: 6. CDR3 loop: CASSDGTGGDTDTQYF. The CDR3 DNA sequence: TGTGCCAGCAGCGATGGGACAGGGGGTGACACAGATACGCAGTATTTT.

The rearrangement links TRBV6-5 to TRBJ2-7; D possibly matches TRBD1 or TRBD2 (5 bases each). Trimming stripped 6 bases from V and 4 bases from J, with 16 bases between. The length of the CDR3 is 14 residues. Germline V CDR1 and CDR2: MNHEY, SVGAGI. In DNA, the CDR3 is TGTGCCAGCAGGGGGGTGGGCCCCCCTTACGAGCAGTACTTC. This sequence encodes CASRGVGPPYEQYF.

The rearrangement links TRBV18 to TRBJ2-6; 7 bases align to TRBD2. The CDR3 length is 17 residues. The germline CDR1 and CDR2 sequences are KGHSH and LQKENI. J was trimmed by 0 bases and V by 8 bases; bases with no gene match: 10. The CDR3 DNA follows: TGTGCCAGCGCCCAGGGAGGGGCCCACTCTGGGGCCAACGTCCTGACTTTC. Translating gives CASAQGGAHSGANVLTF. The full variable domain, completed using reference TRBV18 and TRBJ2-6, is NAGVMQNPRHLVRRRGQEARLRCSPMKGHSHVYWYRQLPEEGLKFMVYLQKENIIDESGMPKERFSAEFPKEGPSILRIQQVVRGDSAAYFCASAQGGAHSGANVLTFGAGSRLTVL.

This clone was seen just once. The chain recombines TRBV5-2 with TRBJ1-1; no DNA check was done on the table's D call, TRBD1. TRBV5-2 has pseudogene status. This CDR3 is built from 15 residues. This chain's CDR3 is CASSQEGGMNTEAFF. The CDR3 DNA sequence: TGCGCCAGCAGCCAAGAAGGGGGCATGAACACTGAAGCTTTCTTT.

The V call is TRBV18, the J call TRBJ1-5, with TRBD1 as a possible D gene (5 bases). The V gene lost 3 bases and the J gene lost 1 base, with 10 bases spanning the gap. Germline CDR1 reads KGHSH; CDR2 reads LQKENI. There are 15 residues in the CDR3. The CDR3 here is CASSPGGTSNQPQHF. The CDR3 DNA is TGTGCCAGCTCACCGGGGGGTACAAGCAATCAGCCCCAGCATTTT.

V gene TRBV19 combines with J gene TRBJ2-2; D is undetermined. The CDR3 is 12 residues long. Germline V CDR1 and CDR2: LNHDA, SQIVND (reference sequence). Between the trimmed V and J ends, which lost 6 bases and 1 base, there was a span of 3 bases. CDR3 nucleotide sequence: TGTGCCAGTAGGAAGAACACCGGGGAGCTGTTTTTT. Its protein product is CASRKNTGELFF.

The chain joins TRBV5-4 to TRBJ2-5; tentatively, D is TRBD1 (6 bases). The J call is uncertain, as TRBJ2-7 better fits the DNA end. Germline values: CDR1 SGHNT, CDR2 YYREEE (reference sequence). CDR3 length: 14 residues. The CDR3 region has the DNA TGTGCCATGAGTCGACAGGTAAACTCCTACGAGCAGTACTTC. It translates to CAMSRQVNSYEQYF.

This chain joins TRBV5-1 and TRBJ2-7; 13 positions match TRBD2. The CDR3 covers 17 residues. With V trimmed by 0 bases and J by 0 bases, 3 bases remained unmatched. Germline CDR1 reads SGHRS; CDR2 reads YFSETQ. CDR3 sequence (DNA): TGCGCCAGCAGCTTGGGGGGACTAGCGGGACGCTCCTACGAGCAGTACTTC. It is translated as CASSLGGLAGRSYEQYF.

This clone appeared a single time. The rearrangement uses TRBV5-1 and TRBJ2-2; 9 bases line up with TRBD2. Germline CDR1 SGHRS, CDR2 YFSETQ. V lost 4 bases, J lost 4 bases, and 8 bases stayed unmatched. The CDR3 spans 16 residues. This CDR3 reads CASSPQGLASTGELFF. CDR3 DNA: TGCGCCAGCAGCCCCCAAGGACTAGCGAGCACCGGGGAGCTGTTTTTT.

This clone appeared once. V and J are TRBV14 and TRBJ2-3, with TRBD1 matching over 7 bases. CDR1 is SGHDN, CDR2 FVKESK, per germline. The CDR3 extends over 17 amino acids. V gave up 0 bases and J gave up 4 bases; unmatched junction bases: 10. The CDR3 DNA is TGTGCCAGCAGCCAAGAGCGAGCAGGGGGAGAGCCAGATACGCAGTATTTT. Its protein product is CASSQERAGGEPDTQYF.

This chain connects TRBV9 to TRBJ1-1, with a possible D match to TRBD1 (5 bases). The CDR3 length is 14 residues. Germline values: CDR1 SGDLS, CDR2 YYNGEE. Trimming cost V 0 bases and J 7 bases, with 13 bases left between them. CDR3 residues: CASSVVVQEGEAFF. The CDR3, as DNA: TGTGCCAGCAGCGTAGTCGTACAGGAAGGTGAAGCTTTCTTT.

CDR3 protein: CASSQQVTSGYYEQYF. CDR3 DNA sequence: TGCGCCAGCAGCCAGCAAGTAACTAGCGGGTATTACGAGCAGTACTTC. The rearrangement links TRBV4-1 to TRBJ2-7; 9 nucleotides align to TRBD2. The CDR3 runs to 16 residues. V lost 3 bases and J lost 4; bases outside the gene matches: 10. Germline V CDR1 and CDR2: MGHRA, YSYEKL.

The rearrangement joins TRBV4-1 to TRBJ2-7, with 7 bases identical to TRBD2. This CDR3 has 16 residues. CDR1 is MGHRA and CDR2 is YSYEKL in the germline V gene. Unmatched junction bases numbered 12, after V lost 5 bases and J lost 2 bases. Here the CDR3 DNA reads TGCGCCAGCAGCTCCCGGGAGAGCGGGGCGGCCTACGAGCAGTACTTC. It codes for CASSSRESGAAYEQYF.

This chain joins TRBV18 and TRBJ1-2; D is perhaps TRBD1 (6 bases). Germline CDR1 reads KGHSH; CDR2 reads LQKENI. V was shortened by 3 bases and J by 1 base, with 12 bases between the two germline ends. The CDR3 sequence is 15 residues long. The CDR3 protein is CASSPPTGFNYGYTF. In DNA form, the CDR3 reads TGTGCCAGCTCACCCCCGACAGGATTTAACTATGGCTACACCTTC.

This chain links TRBV10-3 with TRBJ2-7, with D unclear. V lost 4 bases, J lost 3 bases, and 7 bases lay in between. Germline V gives CDR1 ENHRY, CDR2 SYGVKD. CDR3 length: 12 amino acids. CDR3 DNA sequence: TGTGCCATCAGTGCTTCAAGCTACGAGCAGTACTTC. Protein sequence: CAISASSYEQYF.

This clone has only one observation. The chain has TRBV28 and TRBJ1-2; 8 bases align to TRBD1. V lost 6 bases to trimming and J lost 8 bases; unmatched junction nucleotides: 5. The germline gives CDR1 MDHEN, CDR2 SYDVKM. The CDR3 consists of 12 residues. The CDR3 sequence is CASREQGEGYTF. CDR3 DNA sequence: TGTGCCAGCAGAGAACAGGGGGAAGGCTACACCTTC.